This TCR beta chain was captured in a study of T cells in Graves' hyperthyroidism and ophthalmopathy. Regarding the study as a whole: A model using 13 V-J features told ophthalmopathy apart from stable hyperthyroidism. Ophthalmopathy was model-predicted a median approximately 6.4 months pre-onset. Most clonotypes expanded in thyroid above 0.001 were likewise present in blood.

RNA transcripts were the template for amplifying TCR beta CDR3 regions. When the TCR CDR3 underwent first-round RT-PCR, the HTBI primer set was used. Using its own MiXCR run on the multiplex PCR reads, TCRdb lists one record per CDR3 protein. Of 300,000 to 450,000 distinct CDR3 sequences in the sample, roughly 13% are singletons; the top ten hold less than 25%. The CDR3 runs to 13 residues. The germline gives CDR1 MDHEN, CDR2 SYDVKM. The junction had 4 bases not matched to a gene; V was cut back by 6 bases and J by 4 bases. This clonotype has at least ten counts. No antigen is known for it. Recently diagnosed hyperthyroidism of less than 2 months' duration affected patients aged 18 to 65.

The J gene is TRBJ1-1, the V gene TRBV28, with 8 bases identical to TRBD1. The clonotype comes from a man younger than 45 with Graves' hyperthyroidism that later progressed to Graves' ophthalmopathy. The source material was blood. DNA of the CDR3: TGTGCCAGCAGACGACAGGGGAGCACTGAAGCTTTCTTT. This codes for CASRRQGSTEAFF. Supplemented by reference TRBV28 and TRBJ1-1, the full variable domain reads DVKVTQSSRYLVKRTGEKVFLECVQDMDHENMFWYRQDPGLGLRLIYFSYDVKMKEKGDIPEGYSVSREKKERFSLILESASTNQTSMYLCASRRQGSTEAFFGQGTRLTVV.